This T cell receptor (beta chain) is from a study of blood T cell repertoires in COVID-19. Sequencing was performed with immunoSEQ multiplex PCR; in TCRdb, only in-frame clones are kept and a portion is missing. The data show tens of thousands of clones, around 80% seen once. V was shortened by 5 bases and J by 5 bases, with 15 bases between the two germline ends. Germline CDR1 reads SGHAT; CDR2 reads FQDESV (reference sequence). The CDR3 covers 15 residues. This clonotype was obtained from a man aged 50 to 59 with active COVID-19. Sequencing was carried out using peripheral blood. The chain carries TRBV11-1 and TRBJ2-2; D may match TRBD1 or TRBD2 (5 bases each). The CDR3 region has the DNA TGTGCCAGCAGCATAGAGGGGTCCAGGACCGGGGAGCTGTTTTTT. It is translated as CASSIEGSRTGELFF.